Below, 7 T cell receptor beta chains from the same sample are listed, as sequenced in a study of blood T cell repertoires in COVID-19. Assay: immunoSEQ multiplex PCR; the TCRdb copy retains only in-frame clones and omits some. The table includes more than 300,000 clones, 88% detected once. Sequenced sample: PBMCs or T cells enriched from blood (not recorded which). The receptors shown here come from a woman younger than 35 who had recovered from COVID-19.

The table lists this clone with a count of one. The chain carries TRBV18 and TRBJ2-6; the D gene is possibly TRBD1 (6 bases). V lost 2 bases and J 0 bases, leaving 11 bases between the germline ends. Germline lookup yields CDR1 KGHSH and CDR2 LQKENI. The CDR3 loop spans 17 amino acids. The CDR3 protein is CASSPGQPLSGANVLTF. The CDR3 DNA is TGTGCCAGCTCACCAGGACAGCCCCTCTCTGGGGCCAACGTCCTGACTTTC.

V is TRBV7-9 and J is TRBJ2-1; D gene unclear. Germline CDR1 reads SEHNR; CDR2 reads FQNEAQ (reference sequence). The CDR3 runs to 14 residues. V lost 2 bases, J lost 3 bases, and 8 bases lay in between. The CDR3 region is CASSLSQIYNEQFF. In nucleotides, the CDR3 is TGTGCCAGCAGCTTAAGCCAAATCTACAATGAGCAGTTCTTC.

This clone was seen only once. V gene TRBV27 combines with J gene TRBJ1-2; TRBD1 aligns across 7 bases. The germline V gene encodes CDR1 MNHEY and CDR2 SMNVEV (reference sequence). The V and J ends lost 1 base and 7 bases, in that order; junction bases with no gene match: 6. This CDR3 is built from 14 residues. The CDR3 reads CASSLYRGVGGYTF. The CDR3 region has the DNA TGTGCCAGCAGTTTATACAGGGGAGTCGGTGGCTACACCTTC.

V usage is TRBV11-2 and J usage is TRBJ2-2, with 12 bases that match TRBD2. Germline CDR1 SGHAT, CDR2 FQNNGV. The CDR3 is made up of 18 amino acids. V trimming: 5 bases; J trimming: 6 bases; junction bases outside the gene matches: 13. CDR3 in amino acids: CASSTRPSSGGAAGELFF. In DNA, the CDR3 is TGTGCCAGCAGCACCCGTCCCTCTAGCGGGGGGGCTGCCGGGGAGCTGTTTTTT. Full variable domain (rest looked up from reference TRBV11-2 and TRBJ2-2): EAGVAQSPRYKIIEKRQSVAFWCNPISGHATLYWYQQILGQGPKLLIQFQNNGVVDDSQLPKDRFSAERLKGVDSTLKIQPAKLEDSAVYLCASSTRPSSGGAAGELFFGEGSRLTVL.

J is TRBJ1-2 and V is TRBV4-1; D possibly corresponds to TRBD1 (6 bases). The CDR3 runs to 15 residues. Germline V gives CDR1 MGHRA, CDR2 YSYEKL. The V and J ends lost 1 base and 2 bases respectively, with 11 bases between them. The CDR3 DNA reads as TGCGCCAGCAGCCAAGTAACAGGGAGCAACTATGGCTACACCTTC. It is translated as CASSQVTGSNYGYTF.

The chain has TRBV29-1 and TRBJ1-6; D gene unclear. The germline V gene has CDR1 SQVTM and CDR2 ANQGSEA. Deletions cut 4 bases from V and 15 bases from J, with 13 bases between. The CDR3 loop spans 11 amino acids. The CDR3 DNA follows: TGCAGCGTTGTGGAGGCCGATCGCCTCCACTTT. Translating it yields CSVVEADRLHF.

J is TRBJ1-1 and V is TRBV5-1; 8 bases are shared with TRBD1. After removal of 4 bases from V and 1 base from J, the junction contained 3 bases not matched to a gene. Germline loops: CDR1 SGHRS, CDR2 YFSETQ. This CDR3 is built from 14 residues. CDR3 DNA sequence: TGCGCCAGCAGCCTGGGACAGGAGAACACTGAAGCTTTCTTT. Residues: CASSLGQENTEAFF.